The 25 T cell receptor beta chains in this list originate from one sample, sequenced in a study of T cell responses to AZD1222 COVID-19 vaccine. Generated by immunoSEQ multiplex PCR, the TCRdb table keeps only in-frame clones and is missing some. The sample lists tens of thousands of clones; about 90% were seen once. Here the sequenced sample was peripheral blood, taken 28 days after the second AZD1222 dose. These receptors all come from an adult who received the AZD1222 COVID-19 vaccine.

J is TRBJ2-1 and V is TRBV11-3, with D possibly being TRBD1 or TRBD2 (5 bases each). The germline V gene has CDR1 SGHNT and CDR2 YENEEA. The germline V and J ends were trimmed by 5 bases and 5 bases, with 13 bases remaining between them. The CDR3 is 14 residues long. The CDR3 DNA is TGTGCCAGCAGCCCTGGGACGCTCAACAATGAGCAGTTCTTC. Amino acids: CASSPGTLNNEQFF. Together with reference TRBV11-3 and TRBJ2-1, the CDR3 gives the full variable domain: EAGVVQSPRYKIIEKKQPVAFWCNPISGHNTLYWYLQNLGQGPELLIRYENEEAVDDSQLPKDRFSAERLKGVDSTLKIQPAELGDSAVYLCASSPGTLNNEQFFGPGTRLTVL.

This sequence joins TRBV7-9 and TRBJ1-2; D is unclear. Trimming left V 3 bases short and J 8 bases short, with 10 bases between. CDR1 is SEHNR, CDR2 FQNEAQ, per germline (reference sequence). The length of the CDR3 is 12 residues. The CDR3: CASSLRVSGYTF. CDR3 nucleotides: TGTGCCAGCAGCTTGAGGGTCTCAGGCTACACCTTC.

The gene calls are TRBV6-5 and TRBJ2-5; the match to TRBD1 covers 12 bases. The trim removed 6 bases at V and 5 bases at J, leaving 7 bases unmatched. CDR3 length equals 15 residues. CDR1 is MNHEY and CDR2 is SVGAGI in the germline V gene. The CDR3 reads CASRRDRGRWETQYF. CDR3 coding DNA: TGTGCCAGCAGGAGGGACAGGGGGCGGTGGGAGACCCAGTACTTC.

The genes are TRBV11-2 and TRBJ1-4; 7 bases map to TRBD1. The germline V gene encodes CDR1 SGHAT and CDR2 FQNNGV. This CDR3 is 17 amino acids long. The V and J ends lost 3 bases and 1 base, in that order; junction bases with no gene match: 8. This chain's CDR3 is CASSFGRGRQTNEKLFF. The CDR3 nucleotides read TGTGCCAGCAGCTTCGGAAGGGGGCGTCAAACTAATGAAAAACTGTTTTTT.

V gene TRBV2 combines with J gene TRBJ2-1; the D is unclear. Trimming shortened V by 6 bases and J by 0 bases, and 18 bases separated the two germline ends. CDR1 and CDR2 from the germline V gene are SNHLY and FYNNEI. This CDR3 spans 17 amino acids. The DNA of the CDR3 is TGTGCCAGCAGACTACAGACCTCCCGTAGCTCCTACAATGAGCAGTTCTTC. Translating it yields CASRLQTSRSSYNEQFF.

This chain uses TRBV11-2 with TRBJ1-1; no clear D. CDR1 and CDR2 (germline): SGHAT, FQNNGV. The V and J ends lost 1 base and 11 bases respectively, with 11 bases between them. CDR3 length equals 12 residues. CDR3 region: CASSLASGDAFF. CDR3 coding DNA: TGTGCCAGCAGCTTAGCTTCGGGCGACGCTTTCTTT. Drawing the rest from reference TRBV11-2 and TRBJ1-1, the complete variable domain is EAGVAQSPRYKIIEKRQSVAFWCNPISGHATLYWYQQILGQGPKLLIQFQNNGVVDDSQLPKDRFSAERLKGVDSTLKIQPAKLEDSAVYLCASSLASGDAFFGQGTRLTVV.

V is TRBV7-2 and J is TRBJ2-5; D possibly corresponds to TRBD1 (6 bases). CDR3 size: 16 residues. Germline lookup yields CDR1 SGHTA and CDR2 FQGNSA. Between the trimmed V and J ends, which lost 1 base and 5 bases, there was a span of 17 bases. Written as DNA, the CDR3 is TGTGCCAGCAGCTTAGGGGGGCTAGCCGGGTTGGAGACCCAGTACTTC. Its protein product is CASSLGGLAGLETQYF. Supplemented by reference TRBV7-2 and TRBJ2-5, the full variable domain reads GAGVSQSPSNKVTEKGKDVELRCDPISGHTALYWYRQSLGQGLEFLIYFQGNSAPDKSGLPSDRFSAERTGGSVSTLTIQRTQQEDSAVYLCASSLGGLAGLETQYFGPGTRLLVL.

The chain joins TRBV19 to TRBJ2-3, with D possibly being TRBD1 (6 bases). Trimming took off 0 bases at V and 3 bases at J, with 13 bases between the two ends. The V gene's germline CDR1 is LNHDA and CDR2 SQIVND (reference sequence). This CDR3 comprises 16 residues. The CDR3 coding sequence is TGTGCCAGTAGTATAGATCGATGGCAGGGGACAGATACGCAGTATTTT. Translated: CASSIDRWQGTDTQYF.

The V gene is TRBV2, the J gene TRBJ1-5, with D possibly being TRBD1 (6 bases). Germline CDR1 reads SNHLY; CDR2 reads FYNNEI. The V end lost 1 base, the J end lost 8 bases, and 12 bases lay between the germline ends. This CDR3 is built from 14 residues. CDR3 region: CASSEVGGIEPQHF. The DNA for the CDR3 is TGTGCCAGCAGTGAAGTGGGGGGCATAGAGCCCCAGCATTTT. Drawing the rest from reference TRBV2 and TRBJ1-5, the complete variable domain is EPEVTQTPSHQVTQMGQEVILRCVPISNHLYFYWYRQILGQKVEFLVSFYNNEISEKSEIFDDQFSVERPDGSNFTLKIRSTKLEDSAMYFCASSEVGGIEPQHFGDGTRLSIL.

The sample holds one count of this clone. V and J are TRBV18 and TRBJ1-4; 8 nucleotides agree with TRBD1. With 4 bases clipped from V and 6 bases from J, the junction kept 7 bases outside the gene matches. Germline V gene data show CDR1 as KGHSH and CDR2 as LQKENI. The CDR3 sequence is 15 residues long. For the CDR3, the DNA is TGTGCCAGCTCACTTCTGACAGGGGTAGATGAAAAACTGTTTTTT. Its protein product is CASSLLTGVDEKLFF.

V and J are TRBV7-2 and TRBJ2-4, with D perhaps TRBD2 (6 bases). In germline, CDR1 is SGHTA, CDR2 FQGNSA. Between the trimmed V and J ends, which lost 5 bases and 4 bases, there was a span of 15 bases. The CDR3 has 15 residues. The CDR3 sequence is CASSPGGPTKNIQYF. The CDR3 DNA reads as TGTGCCAGCAGCCCCGGAGGGCCCACAAAAAACATTCAGTACTTC.

The gene calls are TRBV19 and TRBJ2-7; TRBD2 matches at 9 bases. Germline assignment: CDR1 LNHDA and CDR2 SQIVND (reference sequence). Trimming cost V 3 bases and J 0 bases; bases outside gene matches: 12. The CDR3 length is 18 residues. This CDR3 reads CASSIGSGLALSSYEQYF. Written as DNA, the CDR3 is TGTGCCAGTAGTATTGGTAGCGGACTAGCGTTAAGCTCCTACGAGCAGTACTTC.

This chain links TRBV7-2 with TRBJ1-1; D is undetermined. The CDR3 is made up of 13 amino acids. Trimming shortened V by 0 bases and J by 3 bases, and 5 bases separated the two germline ends. CDR1 SGHTA and CDR2 FQGNSA come from the germline V gene. Written as DNA, the CDR3 is TGTGCCAGCAGCTTAGCCGAAGACACTGAAGCTTTCTTT. Protein: CASSLAEDTEAFF.

This chain connects TRBV9 to TRBJ2-1; 7 nucleotides align to TRBD1. The CDR3 totals 14 residues. CDR1 SGDLS and CDR2 YYNGEE come from the germline V gene. J was trimmed by 3 bases and V by 4 bases; bases with no gene match: 4. CDR3 nucleotide sequence: TGTGCCAGCAGCCCCCGACAGGGCTACAATGAGCAGTTCTTC. It encodes CASSPRQGYNEQFF.

This clone was detected once. Here the CDR3 reads CASSQDGRVTEKLFF. The CDR3 DNA is TGCGCCAGCAGCCAAGACGGCAGGGTAACCGAAAAACTGTTTTTT. This rearrangement joins TRBV4-1 to TRBJ1-4, with D perhaps TRBD1 (5 bases). The V and J ends lost 0 bases and 8 bases respectively, with 13 bases between them. CDR1 MGHRA and CDR2 YSYEKL come from the germline V gene. The length of the CDR3 is 15 residues.

J is TRBJ1-3 and V is TRBV6-6, with a tentative D call TRBD1 (6 bases). The V end was cut by 5 bases, the J end by 1 base, with 18 bases between. CDR3 length: 17 residues. Germline-derived CDR1 and CDR2 are MNHNY and SVGAGI (reference sequence). The CDR3 sequence: CASSPLRLGASGNTIYF. CDR3 bases: TGTGCCAGCAGTCCCCTAAGGCTGGGGGCATCTGGAAACACCATATATTTT.

This chain connects TRBV5-6 to TRBJ2-1, with 13 bases fitting TRBD2. Per the germline V gene, CDR1 is SGHDT and CDR2 is YYEEEE. With V trimmed by 4 bases and J by 7 bases, 8 bases remained unmatched. CDR3 length: 16 residues. DNA of the CDR3: TGTGCCAGCAGCCCACTAGCGGGAGGGCCCCGGAATGAGCAGTTCTTC. This translates into CASSPLAGGPRNEQFF.

This clone was found a few times. The V and J genes are TRBV19 and TRBJ1-4, with D unresolved. The length of the CDR3 is 16 residues. The V gene lost 9 bases and the J gene lost 11 bases, with 28 bases spanning the gap. Germline V gene sequence: CDR1 LNHDA, CDR2 SQIVND (reference sequence). The CDR3 DNA sequence: TGTGCCAGCAATGACCCATACGGGGTCATGAATTGGAAACTGTTTTTT. It encodes CASNDPYGVMNWKLFF.

This clone is termed medium-sized. This chain links TRBV7-3 with TRBJ2-7; D is unclear. V shed 5 bases and J shed 3 bases, with 17 bases lying between them. Germline assignment: CDR1 SGHTA and CDR2 FQGTGA. CDR3 length: 15 residues. CDR3: CASSPHVGKVYEQYF. CDR3 nucleotide sequence: TGTGCCAGCAGCCCACACGTGGGGAAAGTCTACGAGCAGTACTTC.

This chain links TRBV4-2 with TRBJ1-4, with 7 positions matching TRBD1. The CDR3 covers 17 residues. The V gene's germline CDR1 is LGHNA and CDR2 YNFKEQ. V lost 1 base to trimming and J lost 0 bases; unmatched junction nucleotides: 5. The CDR3 bases are TGTGCCAGCAGCCAAGTACAGGGGACCACAACTAATGAAAAACTGTTTTTT. This translates into CASSQVQGTTTNEKLFF.

The rearrangement uses TRBV5-1 and TRBJ2-1; D gene ambiguous. The germline CDR1 and CDR2 sequences are SGHRS and YFSETQ. Trimming took 0 bases from V and 0 from J, leaving 10 bases between them. The CDR3 runs to 16 residues. CDR3 sequence (DNA): TGCGCCAGCAGCTTGGCCGGGTCTCACTCCTACAATGAGCAGTTCTTC. This encodes CASSLAGSHSYNEQFF.

The chain couples TRBV12-3 or TRBV12-4 to TRBJ2-3; TRBD1 agrees at 7 bases. The length of the CDR3 is 13 residues. The V segment lost 3 bases and the J segment 4 bases; nucleotides outside the gene matches: 1. As DNA, the CDR3 is TGTGCCAGCAGTTTCACAGGGGCAGATACGCAGTATTTT. It specifies CASSFTGADTQYF.

The chain uses TRBV19 and TRBJ2-7; tentatively, D is TRBD1 (6 bases). Trimming removed 7 bases at V and 0 bases at J, with 13 bases between. CDR3 length: 14 amino acids. The germline CDR1 and CDR2 sequences are LNHDA and SQIVND (reference sequence). Written as DNA, the CDR3 is TGTGCCAGTAATCGACAGGTCTCCTCCTACGAGCAGTACTTC. As protein: CASNRQVSSYEQYF. Together with reference TRBV19 and TRBJ2-7, the CDR3 gives the full variable domain: DGGITQSPKYLFRKEGQNVTLSCEQNLNHDAMYWYRQDPGQGLRLIYYSQIVNDFQKGDIAEGYSVSREKKESFPLTVTSAQKNPTAFYLCASNRQVSSYEQYFGPGTRLTVT.

CDR3 sequence reads: CASSSLQGRGANYGYTF. The DNA of the CDR3 is TGTGCCAGCAGCTCCCTACAGGGCCGGGGAGCTAACTATGGCTACACCTTC. V and J are TRBV7-2 and TRBJ1-2; tentatively, D is TRBD1 (6 bases). From germline, CDR1 is SGHTA and CDR2 FQGNSA. This CDR3 region has 17 residues. Trimming removed 4 bases from V and 0 bases from J, with 18 bases in between.

DNA for the CDR3: TGTGCCAGCAGCGTTGAACTAGCGGGCCCTACCTACGAGCAGTACTTC. Residues: CASSVELAGPTYEQYF. The chain combines TRBV5-6 with TRBJ2-7; 9 bases agree with TRBD2. The CDR3 loop spans 16 amino acids. The junction had 10 bases not matched to a gene; V was cut back by 4 bases and J by 2 bases. Germline lookup yields CDR1 SGHDT and CDR2 YYEEEE.